What follows are 8 T cell receptor beta chains derived from one specimen sequenced in a study of CD8+ T cells in alopecia areata. Sequencing relied on a cDNA template that was reverse transcribed from extracted RNA. The repertoire was sequenced with immunoSEQ multiplex PCR; TCRdb's copy has only in-frame clones and lacks some. The sample consists of 120,000 or so clones, about 50% of them appearing once. The sample consisted of NKG2D-low CD8+ T cells sorted from blood. The receptors derive from a human donor with alopecia areata.

V gene TRBV29-1 combines with J gene TRBJ2-1, with 14 bases lining up with TRBD2. CDR1 is SQVTM and CDR2 is ANQGSEA in the germline V gene. The CDR3 consists of 15 residues. Losses at the gene ends were 7 bases for V and 8 bases for J; bases not matched to a gene: 10. CDR3 DNA sequence: TGCAGCGCATCCGGGACTAGCGGGAGAGGGGATGAGCAGTTCTTC. Its translation: CSASGTSGRGDEQFF.

This clone was seen a handful of times. This chain connects TRBV27 to TRBJ2-1; no clear D. This CDR3 has 15 amino acids. Germline loops: CDR1 MNHEY, CDR2 SMNVEV (reference sequence). Trimming removed 2 bases from V and 7 bases from J, with 15 bases in between. The CDR3: CASSLSRTTINEQFF. The CDR3, as DNA: TGTGCCAGCAGTTTAAGCAGGACCACTATAAATGAGCAGTTCTTC.

V is TRBV29-1 and J is TRBJ2-7; D is undetermined. Germline V gene sequence: CDR1 SQVTM, CDR2 ANQGSEA. Trimming left V 3 bases short and J 2 bases short, with 14 bases between. The CDR3 loop spans 14 amino acids. CDR3 loop: CSVEYSQEPYEQYF. CDR3 DNA: TGCAGCGTTGAGTACAGTCAGGAACCCTACGAGCAGTACTTC.

About this clone itself: Because the CDR3's place on the DNA is in doubt, the DNA is left out and the CDR3 is given as listed by TCRdb. The chain has TRBV29-1 and TRBJ2-1; the table's D call, TRBD2, has no DNA check behind it. The CDR3 is made up of 16 amino acids, end residues included. The germline V gene has CDR1 SQVTM and CDR2 ANQGSEA. Here the CDR3 reads CSVVLVGGVSYNEQFF.

This chain uses TRBV5-6 with TRBJ2-7, with D hard to call. V shed 0 bases and J shed 2 bases, with 9 bases lying between them. This CDR3 region has 14 residues. Germline values: CDR1 SGHDT, CDR2 YYEEEE. CDR3 coding DNA: TGTGCCAGCAGCTTGGGAACCGAAACCTACGAGCAGTACTTC. It encodes CASSLGTETYEQYF.

The CDR3, as DNA: TGTGCCAGCAGCTTTCTCGGGACAGGGTCCTACGAGCAGTACTTC. This gives the protein CASSFLGTGSYEQYF. The rearrangement uses TRBV7-9 and TRBJ2-7, with 9 positions matching TRBD1. The CDR3 totals 15 residues. The germline V gene encodes CDR1 SEHNR and CDR2 FQNEAQ (reference sequence). V dropped 3 bases and J dropped 1; count of bases not matched to a gene: 4. Using reference TRBV7-9 and TRBJ2-7 for the parts outside the CDR3, the full variable domain is DTGVSQNPRHKITKRGQNVTFRCDPISEHNRLYWYRQTLGQGPEFLTYFQNEAQLEKSRLLSDRFSAERPKGSFSTLEIQRTEQGDSAMYLCASSFLGTGSYEQYFGPGTRLTVT.

Comment on this clone: This sample includes further DNA sequences coding for the same CDR3. The chain links TRBV29-1 to TRBJ1-1, with D maybe TRBD1 (5 bases). Trimming stripped 3 bases from V and 5 bases from J, with 7 bases between. Germline V gives CDR1 SQVTM, CDR2 ANQGSEA. The length of the CDR3 is 11 residues. The CDR3 nucleotides read TGCAGCGTTGATCGGGGGACTGAAGCTTTCTTT. The encoded protein is CSVDRGTEAFF.

In its sample, this clone was seen a few times. V is TRBV5-6 and J is TRBJ2-3; TRBD2 agrees at 9 bases. V was pared by 1 base and J by 6 bases, with 3 bases of the junction left unmatched. Germline CDR1 reads SGHDT; CDR2 reads YYEEEE. The CDR3 loop spans 14 amino acids. CDR3 nucleotide sequence: TGTGCCAGCAGCTTGAGGGGACTAGCTGATACGCAGTATTTT. It encodes CASSLRGLADTQYF. The full variable domain, completed using reference TRBV5-6 and TRBJ2-3, is DAGVTQSPTHLIKTRGQQVTLRCSPKSGHDTVSWYQQALGQGPQFIFQYYEEEERQRGNFPDRFSGHQFPNYSSELNVNALLLGDSALYLCASSLRGLADTQYFGPGTRLTVL.